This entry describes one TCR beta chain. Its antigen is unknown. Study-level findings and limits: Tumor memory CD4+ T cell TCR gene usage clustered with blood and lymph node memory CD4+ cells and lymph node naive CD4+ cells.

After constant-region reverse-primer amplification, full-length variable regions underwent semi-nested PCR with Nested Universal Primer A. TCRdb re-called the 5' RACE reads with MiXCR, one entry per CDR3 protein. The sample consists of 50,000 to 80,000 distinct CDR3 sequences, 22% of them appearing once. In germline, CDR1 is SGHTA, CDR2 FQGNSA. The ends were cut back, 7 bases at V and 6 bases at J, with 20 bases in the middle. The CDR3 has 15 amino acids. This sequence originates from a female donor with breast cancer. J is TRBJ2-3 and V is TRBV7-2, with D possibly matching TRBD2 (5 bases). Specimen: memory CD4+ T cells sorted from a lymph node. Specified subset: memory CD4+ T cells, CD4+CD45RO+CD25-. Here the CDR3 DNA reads TGTGCCAGCACCCCGGGAACTATGCCCTCGGATACGCAGTATTTT. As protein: CASTPGTMPSDTQYF.